The source of this T cell receptor (beta chain) is a study of OX40 agonist ivuxolimab in advanced cancers. Across the study: Recorded diagnoses for dose-escalation patients were hepatocellular carcinoma, melanoma, renal cell or head and neck cancer. Three patients, one with hepatocellular carcinoma and two with cutaneous melanoma, responded partially. Study conclusions and caveats: At doses 0.1 to 3.0 mg/kg, CD4+ and CD8+ clones expanded. Researchers did not determine the expanded peripheral T cells' antigen specificity.

About this clone itself: What it recognizes is unknown.

Assay used: immunoSEQ multiplex PCR; TCRdb lists only in-frame clones, some missing. The table lists tens of thousands of clones, about nine tenths of them singletons. Germline CDR1 is MGHRA and CDR2 is YSYEKL. The V gene end was trimmed by 4 bases and the J gene end by 0 bases; junction bases not matched to a gene: 4. CDR3 size: 16 residues. This TCR came from an adult with an advanced solid tumor such as melanoma, head and neck, liver or kidney cancer. The chain links TRBV4-1 to TRBJ2-1; 9 positions agree with TRBD1. Sequenced here: CD4+ or CD8+ T cells sorted from blood, sampled in a trial of the OX40 agonist ivuxolimab. CDR3 in DNA: TGCGCCAGCAGCCGAAGGACAGGGGACTCCTACAATGAGCAGTTCTTC. Its protein product is CASSRRTGDSYNEQFF.